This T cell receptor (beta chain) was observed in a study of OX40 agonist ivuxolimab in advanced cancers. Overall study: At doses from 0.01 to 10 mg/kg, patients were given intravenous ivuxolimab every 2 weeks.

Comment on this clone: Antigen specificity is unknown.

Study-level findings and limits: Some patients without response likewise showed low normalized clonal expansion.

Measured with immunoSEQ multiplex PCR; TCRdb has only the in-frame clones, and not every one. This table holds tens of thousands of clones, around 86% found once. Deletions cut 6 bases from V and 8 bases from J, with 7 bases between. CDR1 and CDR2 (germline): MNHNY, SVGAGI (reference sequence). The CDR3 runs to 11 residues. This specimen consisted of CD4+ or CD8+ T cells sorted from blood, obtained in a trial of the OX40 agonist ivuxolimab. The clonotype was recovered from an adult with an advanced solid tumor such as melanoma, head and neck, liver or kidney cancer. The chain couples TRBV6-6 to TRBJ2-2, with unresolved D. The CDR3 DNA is TGTGCCAGCAGCCCTCCGGGGGAGCTGTTTTTT. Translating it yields CASSPPGELFF.